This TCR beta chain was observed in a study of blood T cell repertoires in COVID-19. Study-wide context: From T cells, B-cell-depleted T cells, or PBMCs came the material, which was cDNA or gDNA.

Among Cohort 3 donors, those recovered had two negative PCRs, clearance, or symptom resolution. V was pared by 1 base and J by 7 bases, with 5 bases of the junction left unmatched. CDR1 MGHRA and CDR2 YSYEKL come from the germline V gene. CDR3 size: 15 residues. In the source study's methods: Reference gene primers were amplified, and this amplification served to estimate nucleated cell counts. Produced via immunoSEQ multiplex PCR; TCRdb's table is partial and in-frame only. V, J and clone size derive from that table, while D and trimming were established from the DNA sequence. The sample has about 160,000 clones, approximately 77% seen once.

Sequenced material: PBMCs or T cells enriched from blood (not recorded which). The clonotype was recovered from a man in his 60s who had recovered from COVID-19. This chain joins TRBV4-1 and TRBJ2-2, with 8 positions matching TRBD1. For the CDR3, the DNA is TGCGCCAGCAGCCAAGTTGACAGGGGCCGCGGGGAGCTGTTTTTT. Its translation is CASSQVDRGRGELFF.